The clone carrying this TCR beta chain was counted a single time. Its antigen is not identified. Both 60 Vbeta primers and 13 Jbeta primers went into the PCR. Method: immunoSEQ multiplex PCR; TCRdb's copy keeps in-frame clones and lacks some. In the table there are about 86,000 clones, around 70% of which are singletons. The data belong to a study of cytomegalovirus exposure and HLA in healthy donors. Study-wide points: Reports credit the classifier with highly specific, highly sensitive diagnosis of cytomegalovirus status. The Asian-associated ancestry cluster reportedly had fewer N-insertions than the approximately 670-donor mean in a later analysis.

Germline CDR1 and CDR2: MNHEY and SVGAGI. The CDR3 is made up of 13 amino acids. The ends were cut back, 8 bases at V and 6 bases at J, with 16 bases in the middle. The clonotype comes from a woman between 45 and 65 years old in good health and CMV-seropositive. Sequencing was performed on PBMCs. The V and J genes are TRBV6-5 and TRBJ2-5; D gene uncertain. CDR3 residues: CASFEQPKKTQYF. Here the CDR3 DNA reads TGTGCCAGCTTCGAACAACCCAAGAAGACCCAGTACTTC.